This T cell receptor (beta chain) came from a study of blood T cell repertoires in COVID-19. Study-wide background: The cDNA or gDNA used as material had been derived from T cells, B-cell-depleted T cells, or PBMCs.

Germline V gene lookup returns CDR1 LGHDT and CDR2 YNNKEL (reference sequence). J gave up 5 bases and V 4 bases, and 10 bases lay outside the gene matches. This CDR3 has 15 residues. Individuals aged about 18 to 100 years were recruited from roughly 22 US areas. Clinical history reported by participants formed the basis on which cohorts were assigned. Source study methods: Cell counts per sample came from amplifying reference gene primers. TCRdb's copy holds only in-frame clones and misses some; the assay was immunoSEQ multiplex PCR. That table supplies the V and J calls and clone size; D and trimming were determined from the DNA. The sample has roughly 250,000 clones, approximately 89% seen once.

Sequenced sample: PBMCs or T cells enriched from blood (not recorded which). The receptor comes from a woman in her thirties or forties with acute COVID-19. This chain joins TRBV3-1 (or the pseudogene TRBV3-2) and TRBJ2-7; 8 bases match TRBD2. CDR3 DNA sequence: TGTGCCAGCAGCCCCCGCGGTAGCGGGATTGACGAGCAGTACTTC. Its protein is CASSPRGSGIDEQYF.